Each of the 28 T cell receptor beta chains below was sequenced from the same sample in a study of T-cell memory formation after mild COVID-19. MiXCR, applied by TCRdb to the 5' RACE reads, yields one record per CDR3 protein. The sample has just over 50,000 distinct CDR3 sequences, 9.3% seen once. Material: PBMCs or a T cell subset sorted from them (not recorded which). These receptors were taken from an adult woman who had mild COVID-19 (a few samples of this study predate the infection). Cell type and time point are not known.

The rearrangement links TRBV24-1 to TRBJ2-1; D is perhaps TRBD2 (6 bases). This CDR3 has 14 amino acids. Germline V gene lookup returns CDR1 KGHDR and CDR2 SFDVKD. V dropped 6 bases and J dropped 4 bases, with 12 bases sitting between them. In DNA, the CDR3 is TGTGCCACCAGTTCTGCGGGAACATACAATGAGCAGTTCTTC. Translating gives CATSSAGTYNEQFF.

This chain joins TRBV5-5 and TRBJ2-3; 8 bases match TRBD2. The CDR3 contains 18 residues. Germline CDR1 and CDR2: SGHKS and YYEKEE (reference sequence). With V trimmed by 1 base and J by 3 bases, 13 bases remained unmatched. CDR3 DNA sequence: TGTGCCAGCAGCTTGAGGAGGGGGACTAGTGAGGTTACAGATACGCAGTATTTT. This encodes CASSLRRGTSEVTDTQYF.

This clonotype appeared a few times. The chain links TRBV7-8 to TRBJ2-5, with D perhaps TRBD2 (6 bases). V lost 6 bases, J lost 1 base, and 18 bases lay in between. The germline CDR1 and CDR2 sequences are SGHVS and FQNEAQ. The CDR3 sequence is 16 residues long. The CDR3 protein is CASRRRRDSGQETQYF. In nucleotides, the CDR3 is TGTGCCAGCAGACGCCGCAGGGACTCCGGCCAAGAGACCCAGTACTTC.

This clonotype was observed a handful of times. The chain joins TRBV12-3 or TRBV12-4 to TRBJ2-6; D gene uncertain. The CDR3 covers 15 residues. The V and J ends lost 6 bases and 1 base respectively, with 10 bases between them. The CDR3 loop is CASSPESSGANVLTF. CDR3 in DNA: TGTGCCAGCAGCCCCGAGAGTTCTGGGGCCAACGTCCTGACTTTC.

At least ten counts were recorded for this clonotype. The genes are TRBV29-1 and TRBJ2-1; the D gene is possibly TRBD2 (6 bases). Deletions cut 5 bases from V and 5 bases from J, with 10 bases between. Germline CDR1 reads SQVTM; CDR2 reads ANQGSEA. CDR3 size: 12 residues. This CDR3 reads CSVKGLHNEQFF. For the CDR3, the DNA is TGCAGCGTTAAGGGACTTCACAATGAGCAGTTCTTC.

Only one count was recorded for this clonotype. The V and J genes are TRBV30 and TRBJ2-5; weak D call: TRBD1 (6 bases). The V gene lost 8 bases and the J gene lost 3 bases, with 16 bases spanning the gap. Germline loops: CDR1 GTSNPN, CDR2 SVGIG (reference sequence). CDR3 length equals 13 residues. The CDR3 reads CAGGGQSKETQYF. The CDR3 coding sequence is TGTGCCGGGGGCGGGCAGTCAAAAGAGACCCAGTACTTC.

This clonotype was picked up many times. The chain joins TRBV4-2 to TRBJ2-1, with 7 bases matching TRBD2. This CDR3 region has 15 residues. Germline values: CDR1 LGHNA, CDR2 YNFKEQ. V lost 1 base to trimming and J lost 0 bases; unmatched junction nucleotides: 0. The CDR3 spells CASSQAGGSYNEQFF. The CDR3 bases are TGTGCCAGCAGCCAAGCGGGGGGCTCCTACAATGAGCAGTTCTTC.

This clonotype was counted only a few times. The CDR3 is CASSQGVGAGANVLTF. CDR3 nucleotides: TGCGCCAGCAGCCAAGGGGTTGGGGCGGGGGCCAACGTCCTGACTTTC. This chain uses TRBV4-3 with TRBJ2-6, with D possibly matching TRBD1 (5 bases). In germline, CDR1 is LGHNA, CDR2 YSLEER. Between the trimmed V and J ends, which lost 1 base and 4 bases, there was a span of 11 bases. This CDR3 is 16 amino acids long.

The CDR3 sequence is CASSGRTSNEQFF. The DNA for the CDR3 is TGTGCCAGCAGCGGAAGGACTAGCAATGAGCAGTTCTTC. The chain joins TRBV7-8 to TRBJ2-1, with 7 nucleotides matching TRBD2. Germline V gene data show CDR1 as SGHVS and CDR2 as FQNEAQ. J gave up 6 bases and V 5 bases, and 4 bases lay outside the gene matches. The CDR3 totals 13 residues. The entire variable domain, with the rest obtained from reference TRBV7-8 and TRBJ2-1, is as follows: GAGVSQSPRYKVAKRGQDVALRCDPISGHVSLFWYQQALGQGPEFLTYFQNEAQLDKSGLPSDRFFAERPEGSVSTLKIQRTQQEDSAVYLCASSGRTSNEQFFGPGTRLTVL.

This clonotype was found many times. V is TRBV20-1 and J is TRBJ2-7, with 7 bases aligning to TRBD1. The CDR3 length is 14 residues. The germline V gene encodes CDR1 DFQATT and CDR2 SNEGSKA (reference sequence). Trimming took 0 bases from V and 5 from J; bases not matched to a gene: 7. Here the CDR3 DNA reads TGCAGTGCTAGAGATGGGCACAGGGGCCACGAGCAGTACTTC. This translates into CSARDGHRGHEQYF.

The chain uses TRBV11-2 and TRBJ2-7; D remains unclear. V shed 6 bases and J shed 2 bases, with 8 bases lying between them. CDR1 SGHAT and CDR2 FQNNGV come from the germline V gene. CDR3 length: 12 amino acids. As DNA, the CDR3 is TGTGCCAGCAGTTCTAACACCTACGAGCAGTACTTC. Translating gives CASSSNTYEQYF.

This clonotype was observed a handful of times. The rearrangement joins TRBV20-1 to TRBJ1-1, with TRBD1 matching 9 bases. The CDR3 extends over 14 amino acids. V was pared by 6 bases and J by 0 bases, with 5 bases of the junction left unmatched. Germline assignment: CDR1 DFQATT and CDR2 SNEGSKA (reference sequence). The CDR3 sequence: CSALGQGMNTEAFF. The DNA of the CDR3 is TGCAGTGCACTAGGACAGGGGATGAACACTGAAGCTTTCTTT.

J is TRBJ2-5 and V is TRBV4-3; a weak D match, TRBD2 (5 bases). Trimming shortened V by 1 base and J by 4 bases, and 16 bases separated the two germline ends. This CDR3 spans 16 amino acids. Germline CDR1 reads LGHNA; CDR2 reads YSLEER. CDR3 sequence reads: CASSQGPGVGGETQYF. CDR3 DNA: TGCGCCAGCAGCCAAGGCCCCGGGGTCGGAGGAGAGACCCAGTACTTC.

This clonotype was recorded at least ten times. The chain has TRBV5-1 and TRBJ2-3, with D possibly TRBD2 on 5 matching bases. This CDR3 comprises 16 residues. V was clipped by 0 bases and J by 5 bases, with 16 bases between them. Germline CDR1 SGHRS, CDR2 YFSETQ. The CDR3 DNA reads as TGCGCCAGCAGCTTGGGTGTCTCGAGCGGAAGAGATACGCAGTATTTT. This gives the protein CASSLGVSSGRDTQYF.

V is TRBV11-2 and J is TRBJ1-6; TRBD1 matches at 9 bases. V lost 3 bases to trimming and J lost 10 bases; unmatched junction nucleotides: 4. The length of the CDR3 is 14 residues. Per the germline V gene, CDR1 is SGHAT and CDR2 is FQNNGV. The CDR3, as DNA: TGTGCCAGCAGCTTGGGGACAGGGCCATCACCCCTCCACTTT. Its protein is CASSLGTGPSPLHF.

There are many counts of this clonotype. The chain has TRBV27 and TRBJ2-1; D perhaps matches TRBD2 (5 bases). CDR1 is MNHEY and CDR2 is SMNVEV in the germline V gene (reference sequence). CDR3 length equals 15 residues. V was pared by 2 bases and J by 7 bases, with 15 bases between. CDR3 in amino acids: CASSLLPRTGNEQFF. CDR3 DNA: TGTGCCAGCAGTTTACTCCCAAGGACTGGGAATGAGCAGTTCTTC.

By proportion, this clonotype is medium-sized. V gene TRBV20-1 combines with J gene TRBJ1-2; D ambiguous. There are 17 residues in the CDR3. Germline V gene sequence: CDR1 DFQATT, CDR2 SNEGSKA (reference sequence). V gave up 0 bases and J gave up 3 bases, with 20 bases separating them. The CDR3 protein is CSARDPWGTPGDYGYTF. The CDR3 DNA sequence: TGCAGTGCTAGAGATCCCTGGGGAACCCCCGGTGACTATGGCTACACCTTC.

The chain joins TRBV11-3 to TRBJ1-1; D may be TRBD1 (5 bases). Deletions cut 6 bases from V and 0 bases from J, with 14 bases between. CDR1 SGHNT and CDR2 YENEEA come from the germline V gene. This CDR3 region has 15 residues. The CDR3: CASSPGGELNTEAFF. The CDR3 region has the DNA TGTGCCAGCAGTCCCGGGGGGGAATTGAACACTGAAGCTTTCTTT.

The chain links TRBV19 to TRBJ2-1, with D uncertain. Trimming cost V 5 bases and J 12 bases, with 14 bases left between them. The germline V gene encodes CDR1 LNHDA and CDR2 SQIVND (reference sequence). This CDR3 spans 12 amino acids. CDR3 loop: CASSPPGGSQFF. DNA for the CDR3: TGTGCCAGTAGTCCCCCCGGTGGGTCGCAGTTCTTC. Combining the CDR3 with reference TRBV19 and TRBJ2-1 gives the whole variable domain DGGITQSPKYLFRKEGQNVTLSCEQNLNHDAMYWYRQDPGQGLRLIYYSQIVNDFQKGDIAEGYSVSREKKESFPLTVTSAQKNPTAFYLCASSPPGGSQFFGPGTRLTVL.

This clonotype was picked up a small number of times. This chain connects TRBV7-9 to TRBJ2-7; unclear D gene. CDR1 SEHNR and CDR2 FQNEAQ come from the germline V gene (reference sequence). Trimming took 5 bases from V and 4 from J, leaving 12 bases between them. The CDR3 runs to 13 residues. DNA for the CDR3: TGTGCCAGCAGCCCCTCTGGCGATTACGAGCAGTACTTC. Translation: CASSPSGDYEQYF.

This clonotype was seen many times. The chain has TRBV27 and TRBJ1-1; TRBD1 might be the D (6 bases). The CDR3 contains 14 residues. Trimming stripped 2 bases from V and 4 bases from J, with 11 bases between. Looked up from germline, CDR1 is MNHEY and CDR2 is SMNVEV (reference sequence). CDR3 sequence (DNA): TGTGCCAGCAGTTTACTGGGGGCGGGCACTGAAGCTTTCTTT. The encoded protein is CASSLLGAGTEAFF.

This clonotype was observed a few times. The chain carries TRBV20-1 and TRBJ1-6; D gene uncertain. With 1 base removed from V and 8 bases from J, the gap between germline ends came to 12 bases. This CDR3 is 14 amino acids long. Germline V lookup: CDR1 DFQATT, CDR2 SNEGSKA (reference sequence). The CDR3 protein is CSARVGHPDSPLHF. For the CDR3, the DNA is TGCAGTGCTAGAGTAGGGCATCCTGATTCACCCCTCCACTTT.

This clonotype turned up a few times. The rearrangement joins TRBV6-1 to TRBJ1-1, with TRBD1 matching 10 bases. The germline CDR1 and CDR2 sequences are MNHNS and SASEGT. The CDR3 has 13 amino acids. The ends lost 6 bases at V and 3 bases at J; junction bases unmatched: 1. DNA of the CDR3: TGTGCCAGCAGGACAGGGGGCCACACTGAAGCTTTCTTT. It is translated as CASRTGGHTEAFF.

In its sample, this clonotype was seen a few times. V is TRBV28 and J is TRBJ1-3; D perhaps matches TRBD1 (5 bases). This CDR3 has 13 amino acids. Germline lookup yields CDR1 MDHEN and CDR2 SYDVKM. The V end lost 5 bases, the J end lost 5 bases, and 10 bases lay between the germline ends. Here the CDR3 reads CASSLGTRNTIYF. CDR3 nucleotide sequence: TGTGCCAGCAGTCTTGGGACTCGAAACACCATATATTTT.

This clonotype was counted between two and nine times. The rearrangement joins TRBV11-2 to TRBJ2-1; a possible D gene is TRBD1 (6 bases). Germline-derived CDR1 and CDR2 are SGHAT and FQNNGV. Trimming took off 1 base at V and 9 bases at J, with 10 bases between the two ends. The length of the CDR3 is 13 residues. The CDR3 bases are TGTGCCAGCAGCTTAGTAGGGGGTACTGAGCAGTTCTTC. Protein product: CASSLVGGTEQFF.

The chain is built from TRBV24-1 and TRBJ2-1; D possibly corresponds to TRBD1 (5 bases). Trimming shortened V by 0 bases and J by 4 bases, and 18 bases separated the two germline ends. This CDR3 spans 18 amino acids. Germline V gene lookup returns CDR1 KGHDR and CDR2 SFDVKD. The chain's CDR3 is CATSDLPSNTAGYNEQFF. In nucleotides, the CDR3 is TGTGCCACCAGTGATTTGCCGAGCAACACCGCAGGGTACAATGAGCAGTTCTTC.

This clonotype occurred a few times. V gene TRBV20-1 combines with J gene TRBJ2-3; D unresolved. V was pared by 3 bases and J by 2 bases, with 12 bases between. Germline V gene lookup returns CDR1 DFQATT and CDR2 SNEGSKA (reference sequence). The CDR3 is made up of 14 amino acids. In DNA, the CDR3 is TGCAGTGCTAGCTCATCGCTGGACACAGATACGCAGTATTTT. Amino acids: CSASSSLDTDTQYF.

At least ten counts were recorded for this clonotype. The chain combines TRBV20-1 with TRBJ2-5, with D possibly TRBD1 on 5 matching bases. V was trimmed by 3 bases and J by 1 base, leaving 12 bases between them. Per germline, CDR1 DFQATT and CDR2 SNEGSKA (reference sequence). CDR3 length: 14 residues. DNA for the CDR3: TGCAGTGCTAGCTCCACTGACAGCCAAGAGACCCAGTACTTC. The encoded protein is CSASSTDSQETQYF.